A single sample gave rise to the 7 T cell receptor beta chains below, sequenced in a study of T cell changes during pregnancy in multiple sclerosis. TCRdb's table, derived via immunoSEQ multiplex PCR, lists solely in-frame clones and lacks some. The data show roughly 120,000 clones, approximately 93% seen once. Sequences were derived from peripheral blood, sampled before pregnancy. The source is a female donor with multiple sclerosis, enrolled in a pregnancy study.

The rearrangement joins TRBV30 to TRBJ1-5; maybe TRBD1 (6 bases). The V end was cut by 4 bases, the J end by 1 base, with 14 bases between. Germline V gene data show CDR1 as GTSNPN and CDR2 as SVGIG (reference sequence). This CDR3 comprises 15 residues. The CDR3 sequence is CAWMVRGGSNQPQHF. CDR3 coding DNA: TGTGCCTGGATGGTTAGGGGGGGAAGCAATCAGCCCCAGCATTTT.

This clone was recorded only once. V usage is TRBV5-5 and J usage is TRBJ2-1, with D maybe TRBD2 (7 bases). There are 15 residues in the CDR3. Looked up from germline, CDR1 is SGHKS and CDR2 is YYEKEE (reference sequence). Between the trimmed V and J ends, which lost 3 bases and 8 bases, there was a span of 18 bases. The CDR3 loop is CASSSFSGGMDEQFF. CDR3 bases: TGTGCCAGCAGCTCCTTCTCGGGGGGCATGGATGAGCAGTTCTTC.

The CDR3 reads CASSPGQSTDTQYF. The CDR3 bases are TGTGCCAGCTCACCGGGACAGAGCACAGATACGCAGTATTTT. V is TRBV18 and J is TRBJ2-3; 7 bases line up with TRBD1. Looked up from germline, CDR1 is KGHSH and CDR2 is LQKENI. Trimming at V came to 3 bases and at J to 0 bases, leaving 0 bases not matched to a gene. The CDR3 contains 14 residues. The variable domain in full, completed from reference TRBV18 and TRBJ2-3, reads NAGVMQNPRHLVRRRGQEARLRCSPMKGHSHVYWYRQLPEEGLKFMVYLQKENIIDESGMPKERFSAEFPKEGPSILRIQQVVRGDSAAYFCASSPGQSTDTQYFGPGTRLTVL.

The J gene is TRBJ2-5, the V gene TRBV27; a weak D match, TRBD1 (6 bases). Germline V gene lookup returns CDR1 MNHEY and CDR2 SMNVEV (reference sequence). The CDR3 consists of 13 residues. V was pared by 6 bases and J by 7 bases, with 15 bases between. CDR3 sequence: CASRLDIGGTQYF. The CDR3 DNA reads as TGTGCCAGCAGGCTAGACATAGGGGGGACCCAGTACTTC.

The count of this clone is one. The chain couples TRBV7-3 to TRBJ2-3; 7 bases are shared with TRBD2. Trimming cost V 5 bases and J 5 bases; bases outside gene matches: 7. The length of the CDR3 is 14 residues. Germline values: CDR1 SGHTA, CDR2 FQGTGA. The CDR3 is CASSPTSPGDTQYF. The CDR3 DNA sequence: TGTGCCAGCAGCCCGACTAGCCCGGGAGATACGCAGTATTTT. Supplemented by reference TRBV7-3 and TRBJ2-3, the full variable domain reads GAGVSQTPSNKVTEKGKYVELRCDPISGHTALYWYRQSLGQGPEFLIYFQGTGAADDSGLPNDRFFAVRPEGSVSTLKIQRTERGDSAVYLCASSPTSPGDTQYFGPGTRLTVL.

The chain couples TRBV2 to TRBJ2-7; weak D call: TRBD2 (6 bases). Trimming took 8 bases from V and 9 from J, leaving 23 bases between them. CDR3 length: 14 residues. The germline CDR1 and CDR2 sequences are SNHLY and FYNNEI. Here the CDR3 reads CASGGTAAGLGQYF. CDR3 coding DNA: TGTGCCAGCGGGGGGACCGCTGCGGGTCTAGGGCAGTACTTC.

The chain couples TRBV15 to TRBJ1-5; D is perhaps TRBD1 (5 bases). The germline gives CDR1 LNHNV, CDR2 YYDKDF (reference sequence). Trimming pared 1 base from V and 1 base from J, leaving 11 bases between. The CDR3 runs to 16 residues. Written as DNA, the CDR3 is TGTGCCACCAGCAGAGGAGGGGAGGGGAGCAATCAGCCCCAGCATTTT. As protein: CATSRGGEGSNQPQHF.